What follows are 21 T cell receptor beta chains derived from one specimen sequenced in a study of T cell responses to AZD1222 COVID-19 vaccine. The repertoire was sequenced with immunoSEQ multiplex PCR; TCRdb's copy has only in-frame clones and lacks some. This table holds around 100,000 clones, almost 90% found once. This specimen consisted of peripheral blood, obtained on day 0 of AZD1222 vaccination. The receptors derive from an adult in good health.

This chain uses TRBV7-2 with TRBJ1-5; D remains ambiguous. V was pared by 5 bases and J by 2 bases, with 7 bases between. Germline CDR1 reads SGHTA; CDR2 reads FQGNSA. CDR3 length: 13 residues. The CDR3 here is CASSIRGNQPQHF. The CDR3 nucleotides are TGTGCCAGCAGCATTAGAGGCAATCAGCCCCAGCATTTT. The complete variable domain, with remaining parts taken from reference TRBV7-2 and TRBJ1-5, reads GAGVSQSPSNKVTEKGKDVELRCDPISGHTALYWYRQSLGQGLEFLIYFQGNSAPDKSGLPSDRFSAERTGGSVSTLTIQRTQQEDSAVYLCASSIRGNQPQHFGDGTRLSIL.

The V call is TRBV11-2, the J call TRBJ1-1; D unclear. CDR3 length: 13 residues. Germline-derived CDR1 and CDR2 are SGHAT and FQNNGV. Trimming removed 3 bases at V and 1 base at J, with 6 bases between. Written as DNA, the CDR3 is TGTGCCAGCAGCTTCCGGGGGAACACTGAAGCTTTCTTT. This sequence encodes CASSFRGNTEAFF.

This sequence joins TRBV5-1 and TRBJ2-7; maybe TRBD1 (6 bases). The CDR3 runs 14 residues. The germline V and J ends were trimmed by 7 bases and 0 bases, with 14 bases remaining between them. CDR1 SGHRS and CDR2 YFSETQ come from the germline V gene. The CDR3 loop reads CASSYETGSYEQYF. CDR3 coding DNA: TGCGCCAGCTCCTACGAGACAGGCTCCTACGAGCAGTACTTC.

This clone has ten or more counts. The rearrangement joins TRBV12-5 to TRBJ2-5; TRBD1 aligns across 10 bases. The CDR3 spans 15 residues. Germline CDR1 and CDR2: LGHNT and FRNRAP. V shed 6 bases, J shed 4 bases, and the junction held 8 bases outside the gene matches. This CDR3 reads CASGPGTGAGETQYF. CDR3 nucleotides: TGTGCTAGTGGGCCCGGGACAGGGGCCGGAGAGACCCAGTACTTC.

For the CDR3, the DNA is TGTGCCAGCAGAAGGGACAGGGGAGAGAACTATGGCTACACCTTC. Translated: CASRRDRGENYGYTF. This chain connects TRBV6-5 to TRBJ1-2; the match to TRBD1 covers 10 bases. The CDR3 is 15 residues long. Germline values: CDR1 MNHEY, CDR2 SVGAGI. V shed 6 bases, J shed 2 bases, and the junction held 6 bases outside the gene matches.

The chain employs TRBV9 and TRBJ2-1; D not certain. Germline V gene sequence: CDR1 SGDLS, CDR2 YYNGEE. CDR3 size: 15 residues. V was pared by 0 bases and J by 0 bases, with 7 bases between. DNA for the CDR3: TGTGCCAGCAGCGTAGGGGCTAGCTCCTACAATGAGCAGTTCTTC. Its translation: CASSVGASSYNEQFF. Combining the CDR3 with reference TRBV9 and TRBJ2-1 gives the whole variable domain DSGVTQTPKHLITATGQRVTLRCSPRSGDLSVYWYQQSLDQGLQFLIQYYNGEERAKGNILERFSAQQFPDLHSELNLSSLELGDSALYFCASSVGASSYNEQFFGPGTRLTVL.

This chain joins TRBV5-8 and TRBJ1-2; 9 bases are shared with TRBD1. The CDR3 is made up of 14 amino acids. Trimming took 0 bases from V and 7 from J; bases not matched to a gene: 4. Germline CDR1 reads SGHTS; CDR2 reads YDEGEE. CDR3 region: CASSLDRGQSGYTF. The CDR3 nucleotides read TGTGCCAGCAGCTTGGACAGGGGGCAAAGTGGCTACACCTTC.

V gene TRBV30 combines with J gene TRBJ2-5, with no clear D. V lost 4 bases and J 1 base, leaving 10 bases between the germline ends. This CDR3 is built from 13 residues. Germline loops: CDR1 GTSNPN, CDR2 SVGIG (reference sequence). The CDR3 sequence: CAWTAGFQETQYF. The CDR3 region has the DNA TGTGCCTGGACGGCAGGCTTCCAAGAGACCCAGTACTTC.

The chain links TRBV6-5 to TRBJ1-5; D is possibly TRBD1 (6 bases). The V and J ends lost 5 bases and 2 bases respectively, with 10 bases between them. Germline loops: CDR1 MNHEY, CDR2 SVGAGI. The CDR3 contains 14 residues. This CDR3 reads CASSRQDGNQPQHF. The CDR3 DNA reads as TGTGCCAGCAGTCGACAGGATGGCAATCAGCCCCAGCATTTT.

The chain employs TRBV19 and TRBJ2-7; 8 bases fit TRBD1. Germline V gene sequence: CDR1 LNHDA, CDR2 SQIVND (reference sequence). J was trimmed by 3 bases and V by 6 bases; bases with no gene match: 7. The CDR3 contains 14 residues. CDR3 loop: CASRGTGGHYEQYF. CDR3 coding DNA: TGTGCCAGTAGAGGGACAGGTGGCCACTACGAGCAGTACTTC.

The chain carries TRBV7-9 and TRBJ1-1; D gene uncertain. Trimming removed 6 bases from V and 1 base from J, with 12 bases in between. Per germline, CDR1 SEHNR and CDR2 FQNEAQ (reference sequence). This CDR3 has 14 amino acids. In nucleotides, the CDR3 is TGTGCCAGCAGTCTTCGGGCGGCGAACACTGAAGCTTTCTTT. Translation: CASSLRAANTEAFF.

This clone came up a few times. The chain links TRBV12-3 or TRBV12-4 to TRBJ1-1; the match to TRBD1 covers 10 bases. The ends lost 7 bases at V and 11 bases at J; junction bases unmatched: 10. The CDR3 covers 13 residues. This chain's CDR3 is CASTPHRTGGAFF. CDR3 DNA sequence: TGTGCCAGCACCCCACACCGGACAGGGGGGGCTTTCTTT.

J is TRBJ2-3 and V is TRBV19; TRBD1 matches at 8 bases. With V trimmed by 3 bases and J by 6 bases, 8 bases remained unmatched. CDR1 is LNHDA and CDR2 is SQIVND in the germline V gene (reference sequence). This CDR3 region has 15 residues. For the CDR3, the DNA is TGTGCCAGTAGTATGGACAGGGACCGCATGGATACGCAGTATTTT. Its protein product is CASSMDRDRMDTQYF. Full variable domain (remainder filled in from reference TRBV19 and TRBJ2-3): DGGITQSPKYLFRKEGQNVTLSCEQNLNHDAMYWYRQDPGQGLRLIYYSQIVNDFQKGDIAEGYSVSREKKESFPLTVTSAQKNPTAFYLCASSMDRDRMDTQYFGPGTRLTVL.

The chain carries TRBV6-4 and TRBJ2-2; the match to TRBD1 covers 10 bases. Losses at the gene ends were 3 bases for V and 6 bases for J; bases not matched to a gene: 4. The germline V gene has CDR1 MRHNA and CDR2 SNTAGT. The CDR3 covers 15 residues. The CDR3 bases are TGTGCCAGCAGTGATGGGACAGGGGATCCCGGGGAGCTGTTTTTT. This encodes CASSDGTGDPGELFF.

The chain uses TRBV1 and TRBJ1-2; the table's D call TRBD1 went unverified against the DNA. TRBV1 is an annotated pseudogene. CDR3 length: 17 residues. The CDR3 reads CTSSQEDLQGANYGYTF. CDR3 bases: TGCACCAGCAGCCAAGAGGACCTACAGGGGGCAAACTATGGCTACACCTTC.

V is TRBV5-4 and J is TRBJ2-1; 14 nucleotides agree with TRBD2. V lost 4 bases, J lost 0 bases, and 3 bases stayed unmatched. Germline CDR1 reads SGHNT; CDR2 reads YYREEE (reference sequence). CDR3 length: 17 residues. CDR3 DNA: TGTGCCAGCAGCAAGGGGACTAGCGGGGGCTCCTACAATGAGCAGTTCTTC. This sequence encodes CASSKGTSGGSYNEQFF. Using reference TRBV5-4 and TRBJ2-1 for the parts outside the CDR3, the full variable domain is ETGVTQSPTHLIKTRGQQVTLRCSSQSGHNTVSWYQQALGQGPQFIFQYYREEENGRGNFPPRFSGLQFPNYSSELNVNALELDDSALYLCASSKGTSGGSYNEQFFGPGTRLTVL.

The J gene is TRBJ1-5, the V gene TRBV6-6; TRBD1 is a possible D gene (6 bases). The germline gives CDR1 MNHNY, CDR2 SVGAGI (reference sequence). The CDR3 length is 15 residues. Trimming pared 6 bases from V and 1 base from J, leaving 13 bases between. The CDR3 nucleotides are TGTGCCAGCAGAGACGGACAGAACAGCAATCAGCCCCAGCATTTT. Its protein product is CASRDGQNSNQPQHF.

This CDR3 is CASSFGLENTEAFF. In DNA form, the CDR3 reads TGTGCCAGCAGCTTTGGGTTAGAGAACACTGAAGCTTTCTTT. The V and J genes are TRBV7-6 and TRBJ1-1, with unresolved D. The germline V gene has CDR1 SGHVS and CDR2 FNYEAQ. With 3 bases removed from V and 1 base from J, the gap between germline ends came to 9 bases. This CDR3 is built from 14 residues.

V is TRBV27 and J is TRBJ1-2; TRBD1 agrees at 9 bases. The CDR3 contains 15 residues. Per the germline V gene, CDR1 is MNHEY and CDR2 is SMNVEV (reference sequence). Trimming at V came to 5 bases and at J to 8 bases, leaving 12 bases not matched to a gene. The CDR3 sequence is CASSPMTGTGYGYTF. Here the CDR3 DNA reads TGTGCCAGCAGTCCAATGACAGGGACAGGGTACGGCTACACCTTC.

The chain employs TRBV19 and TRBJ2-3; 8 positions agree with TRBD1. V shed 5 bases and J 8 bases; nucleotides not matched to a gene: 6. Germline V gene sequence: CDR1 LNHDA, CDR2 SQIVND (reference sequence). The CDR3 is 13 amino acids. Here the CDR3 DNA reads TGTGCCAGTAGTCTCCAGGGGGCCGGTACGCAGTATTTT. Encoded protein: CASSLQGAGTQYF.

The V gene is TRBV7-2, the J gene TRBJ2-1; 9 bases are a match to TRBD1. This CDR3 contains 16 residues. The trim removed 4 bases at V and 3 bases at J, leaving 7 bases unmatched. Germline values: CDR1 SGHTA, CDR2 FQGNSA. DNA for the CDR3: TGTGCCAGCAGCTCAACACCGGGACAGGGCTACAATGAGCAGTTCTTC. It yields the protein CASSSTPGQGYNEQFF.